This TCR beta chain was observed in a study of CD8 T cells in Susac syndrome. Study results and caveats: The TCR sequencing and HLA analysis in the study involved a relatively small number of individuals, as the study acknowledged.

For this clonotype: The antigen remains undetermined.

Germline CDR1 is PRHDT and CDR2 is FYEKMQ (reference sequence). The germline V and J ends were trimmed by 3 bases and 8 bases, with 16 bases remaining between them. The CDR3 runs 14 residues. Random hexamers were used to reverse transcribe an amount of roughly 0.45 to 1 ug RNA. An immunoSEQ multiplex PCR generated amplified TCR beta CDR3 products spanning 54 Vbeta and 13 Jbeta. Using its own MiXCR run on the immunoSEQ multiplex PCR reads, TCRdb lists one record per CDR3 protein. The top ten clones hold about 0.14% of a sample with about 120,000 distinct CDR3 sequences, 80% to 95% of them seen once. The chain has TRBV13 and TRBJ1-1, with D possibly matching TRBD1 (5 bases). The sequenced sample was CD4+ T cells from PBMCs. This clonotype was sampled from a human donor in good health. The CDR3 nucleotides read TGTGCCAGCAGCTTCACTGGGGGGAAGTTAGAAGCTTTCTTT. Translation: CASSFTGGKLEAFF.